The 22 T cell receptor beta chains below come from one sample, sequenced in a study of blood T cell repertoires in COVID-19. Libraries were prepared by immunoSEQ multiplex PCR; TCRdb keeps only in-frame clonotypes and omits some of them. This table has about 360,000 clones, around 86% appearing once. Sequenced material: peripheral blood. These receptors were taken from a human donor in a cohort sampled during active COVID-19.

The chain employs TRBV7-3 and TRBJ2-1; a possible D gene is TRBD1 (5 bases). Looked up from germline, CDR1 is SGHTA and CDR2 is FQGTGA. V was trimmed by 1 base and J by 2 bases, leaving 9 bases between them. The CDR3 has 15 residues. Here the CDR3 reads CASSLNPGPYNEQFF. CDR3 in DNA: TGTGCCAGCAGCTTAAATCCAGGGCCCTACAATGAGCAGTTCTTC.

CDR3 amino acids: CASSFRTGLGEQYF. DNA for the CDR3: TGTGCCAGCAGCTTTCGGACAGGGCTCGGGGAGCAGTACTTC. The rearrangement uses TRBV13 and TRBJ2-7; 8 bases fit TRBD1. Germline-derived CDR1 and CDR2 are PRHDT and FYEKMQ (reference sequence). This CDR3 spans 14 amino acids. V trimming: 3 bases; J trimming: 7 bases; junction bases outside the gene matches: 8. The full variable domain, in which reference TRBV13 and TRBJ2-7 provide the parts outside the CDR3, is AAGVIQSPRHLIKEKRETATLKCYPIPRHDTVYWYQQGPGQDPQFLISFYEKMQSDKGSIPDRFSAQQFSDYHSELNMSSLELGDSALYFCASSFRTGLGEQYFGPGTRLTVT.

The V gene is TRBV6-1, the J gene TRBJ1-2, with 7 bases aligning to TRBD1. The CDR3 is made up of 14 amino acids. CDR1 is MNHNS and CDR2 is SASEGT in the germline V gene. The V segment lost 3 bases and the J segment 2 bases; nucleotides outside the gene matches: 3. The CDR3 DNA follows: TGTGCCAGCAGTGAGGGACAGCGAAACTATGGCTACACCTTC. Its translation is CASSEGQRNYGYTF.

This clone appeared a single time. The rearrangement links TRBV7-2 to TRBJ2-5; D is possibly TRBD2 (5 bases). The CDR3 is made up of 15 amino acids. Trimming cost V 3 bases and J 2 bases, with 13 bases left between them. Germline CDR1 SGHTA, CDR2 FQGNSA. Here the CDR3 DNA reads TGTGCCAGCAGCTTGGCGCGGGCGTTTCAAGAGACCCAGTACTTC. Translating it yields CASSLARAFQETQYF.

J is TRBJ1-2 and V is TRBV2; 9 nucleotides align to TRBD1. The germline CDR1 and CDR2 sequences are SNHLY and FYNNEI. The trim removed 4 bases at V and 4 bases at J, leaving 4 bases unmatched. This CDR3 is built from 14 residues. The CDR3 sequence: CASSGTGEGYGYTF. DNA for the CDR3: TGTGCCAGCAGTGGGACAGGGGAGGGCTATGGCTACACCTTC.

The chain is built from TRBV6-6 and TRBJ1-1; TRBD1 matches at 8 bases. The germline CDR1 and CDR2 sequences are MNHNY and SVGAGI (reference sequence). The CDR3 covers 16 residues. J was trimmed by 2 bases and V by 6 bases; bases with no gene match: 11. In DNA form, the CDR3 reads TGTGCCAGCAGGCCTCCCACGGGACAGGTAAACACTGAAGCTTTCTTT. Protein: CASRPPTGQVNTEAFF.

This clone was seen a single time. The chain is built from TRBV7-2 and TRBJ1-2; D perhaps matches TRBD1 (6 bases). The CDR3 is made up of 13 amino acids. CDR1 is SGHTA and CDR2 is FQGNSA in the germline V gene. Trimming left V 3 bases short and J 7 bases short, with 12 bases between. Here the CDR3 reads CASSFRGQGGYTF. CDR3 bases: TGTGCCAGCAGCTTCAGGGGCCAGGGTGGCTACACCTTC.

The chain carries TRBV20-1 and TRBJ1-4; no definite D call. Germline CDR1 is DFQATT and CDR2 is SNEGSKA (reference sequence). Trimming stripped 1 base from V and 7 bases from J, with 4 bases between. This CDR3 spans 11 amino acids. The DNA for the CDR3 is TGCAGTGCTAGAGCCCTTGAAAAACTGTTTTTT. Encoded protein: CSARALEKLFF.

With regard to this clone: At one end the junction does not follow the germline gene, possibly because of a read error. This chain links TRBV3-1 (or the pseudogene TRBV3-2) with TRBJ2-7, with a weak D call TRBD2 (7 bases). There are 15 residues in the CDR3. Per the germline V gene, CDR1 is LGHDT and CDR2 is YNNKEL (reference sequence). This chain's CDR3 is CASSQGAGAVYEQYF. The DNA for the CDR3 is TGTGCCAGCAGTCAAGGGGCGGGGGCCGTCTACGAGCAGTACTTC.

V gene TRBV11-2 combines with J gene TRBJ1-2, with D perhaps matching TRBD1 (5 bases). The CDR3 contains 16 residues. Looked up from germline, CDR1 is SGHAT and CDR2 is FQNNGV. Trimming took off 1 base at V and 0 bases at J, with 12 bases between the two ends. Here the CDR3 DNA reads TGTGCCAGCAGCTTAGGTGGGGCAGCCGCTAACTATGGCTACACCTTC. Translated, it gives CASSLGGAAANYGYTF.

The chain combines TRBV2 with TRBJ2-7, with TRBD2 as a possible D gene (5 bases). The germline V gene encodes CDR1 SNHLY and CDR2 FYNNEI. This CDR3 is built from 14 residues. V lost 1 base, J lost 2 bases, and 9 bases lay in between. This chain's CDR3 is CASSEVGETYEQYF. As DNA, the CDR3 is TGTGCCAGCAGTGAAGTTGGGGAGACCTACGAGCAGTACTTC.

The chain is built from TRBV19 and TRBJ2-1; D gene ambiguous. The germline V gene encodes CDR1 LNHDA and CDR2 SQIVND (reference sequence). Trimming pared 5 bases from V and 0 bases from J, leaving 14 bases between. This CDR3 has 16 residues. DNA of the CDR3: TGTGCCAGTAGTCCAAAGCGAACAAGCTCCTACAATGAGCAGTTCTTC. Protein sequence: CASSPKRTSSYNEQFF.

This clone was seen just once. This rearrangement joins TRBV2 to TRBJ2-2; D is possibly TRBD2 (6 bases). Deletions cut 2 bases from V and 7 bases from J, with 11 bases between. Germline-derived CDR1 and CDR2 are SNHLY and FYNNEI. This CDR3 spans 14 amino acids. CDR3 coding DNA: TGTGCCAGCAGTGAAAACGGGGGAATCGGGGAGCTGTTTTTT. Translating it yields CASSENGGIGELFF.

The chain has TRBV7-9 and TRBJ2-2; TRBD1 matches at 8 bases. The CDR3 has 16 residues. V was pared by 7 bases and J by 1 base, with 8 bases of the junction left unmatched. Looked up from germline, CDR1 is SEHNR and CDR2 is FQNEAQ (reference sequence). DNA for the CDR3: TGTGCCAGCATCCTGTCCGGACAGGGGAACACCGGGGAGCTGTTTTTT. Its protein product is CASILSGQGNTGELFF. Drawing the rest from reference TRBV7-9 and TRBJ2-2, the complete variable domain is DTGVSQNPRHKITKRGQNVTFRCDPISEHNRLYWYRQTLGQGPEFLTYFQNEAQLEKSRLLSDRFSAERPKGSFSTLEIQRTEQGDSAMYLCASILSGQGNTGELFFGEGSRLTVL.

The V gene is TRBV27, the J gene TRBJ1-2, with 8 bases that match TRBD1. Germline V gene lookup returns CDR1 MNHEY and CDR2 SMNVEV (reference sequence). The CDR3 has 15 residues. The V gene end was trimmed by 5 bases and the J gene end by 0 bases; junction bases not matched to a gene: 5. CDR3 DNA sequence: TGTGCCAGCAGTCCCCGGACAGGGCCTAACTATGGCTACACCTTC. It encodes CASSPRTGPNYGYTF.

This clone showed up just a few times. The genes are TRBV2 and TRBJ2-1; weak D call: TRBD1 (6 bases). V shed 2 bases and J shed 0 bases, with 11 bases lying between them. This CDR3 contains 16 residues. Germline CDR1 is SNHLY and CDR2 is FYNNEI. CDR3 amino acids: CASSERGDNSYNEQFF. The CDR3 coding sequence is TGTGCCAGCAGTGAACGAGGGGACAACTCCTACAATGAGCAGTTCTTC.

This clone occurred once. In nucleotides, the CDR3 is TGTGCCAGCAGCTTAGCTAGCGGGAGGCCCTCCAATGAGCAGTTCTTC. It encodes CASSLASGRPSNEQFF. The chain has TRBV7-2 and TRBJ2-1; 10 bases map to TRBD2. The junction had 5 bases not matched to a gene; V was cut back by 0 bases and J by 6 bases. The CDR3 contains 16 residues. Per germline, CDR1 SGHTA and CDR2 FQGNSA.

The chain recombines TRBV3-1 (or the pseudogene TRBV3-2) with TRBJ2-3, with TRBD2 matching over 7 bases. The CDR3 is 16 residues long. Germline V lookup: CDR1 LGHDT, CDR2 YNNKEL (reference sequence). V dropped 0 bases and J dropped 2; count of bases not matched to a gene: 5. This CDR3 reads CASSQETGGITDTQYF. CDR3 DNA: TGTGCCAGCAGCCAAGAAACCGGGGGGATCACAGATACGCAGTATTTT.

The chain combines TRBV10-3 with TRBJ2-3, with a tentative D call TRBD2 (6 bases). The CDR3 consists of 13 residues. V lost 4 bases, J lost 5 bases, and 10 bases lay in between. Germline V gives CDR1 ENHRY, CDR2 SYGVKD. CDR3 region: CAISGGRGDTQYF. The CDR3 nucleotides are TGTGCCATCAGTGGAGGGCGGGGAGATACGCAGTATTTT.

The V call is TRBV6-1, the J call TRBJ1-4; D unclear. CDR3 length: 15 amino acids. V was cut by 2 bases and J by 4 bases, with 11 bases left in between. Germline values: CDR1 MNHNS, CDR2 SASEGT. The CDR3 here is CASSETTESNEKLFF. The DNA for the CDR3 is TGTGCCAGCAGTGAAACGACGGAGAGTAATGAAAAACTGTTTTTT.

The chain recombines TRBV9 with TRBJ1-6; D is perhaps TRBD1 (5 bases). CDR3 length: 15 amino acids. The germline V gene has CDR1 SGDLS and CDR2 YYNGEE. Trimming shortened V by 3 bases and J by 5 bases, and 12 bases separated the two germline ends. The CDR3 DNA reads TGTGCCAGCAGCGCCGCGGGGGGGAATAATTCACCCCTCCACTTT. Its protein product is CASSAAGGNNSPLHF. The complete variable domain, with remaining parts taken from reference TRBV9 and TRBJ1-6, reads DSGVTQTPKHLITATGQRVTLRCSPRSGDLSVYWYQQSLDQGLQFLIQYYNGEERAKGNILERFSAQQFPDLHSELNLSSLELGDSALYFCASSAAGGNNSPLHFGNGTRLTVT.

J is TRBJ1-1 and V is TRBV15; TRBD1 aligns across 8 bases. The germline V gene encodes CDR1 LNHNV and CDR2 YYDKDF (reference sequence). J lost 1 base, V lost 5 bases, and 6 bases had no gene match. CDR3 length equals 15 residues. The CDR3 is CATSGTGGENTEAFF. For the CDR3, the DNA is TGTGCCACCAGCGGTACAGGGGGGGAGAACACTGAAGCTTTCTTT.